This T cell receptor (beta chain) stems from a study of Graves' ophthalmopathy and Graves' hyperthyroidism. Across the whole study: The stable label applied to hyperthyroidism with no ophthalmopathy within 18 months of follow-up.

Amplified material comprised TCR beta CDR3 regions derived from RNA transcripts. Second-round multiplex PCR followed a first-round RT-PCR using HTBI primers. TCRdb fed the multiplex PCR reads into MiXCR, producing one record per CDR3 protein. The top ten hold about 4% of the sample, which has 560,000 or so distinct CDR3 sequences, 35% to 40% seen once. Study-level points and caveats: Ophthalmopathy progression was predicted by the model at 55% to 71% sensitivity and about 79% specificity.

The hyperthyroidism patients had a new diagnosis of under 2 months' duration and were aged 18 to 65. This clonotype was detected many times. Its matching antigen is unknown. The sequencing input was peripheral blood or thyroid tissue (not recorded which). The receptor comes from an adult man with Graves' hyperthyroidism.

The CDR3 DNA reads TGCGCCAGCATGGCCAGCGGGAGCCCCGGGGAGCTGTTTTTT. The encoded protein is CASMASGSPGELFF. V usage is TRBV5-1 and J usage is TRBJ2-2; 8 bases are shared with TRBD2. Germline-derived CDR1 and CDR2 are SGHRS and YFSETQ. V trimming: 6 bases; J trimming: 6 bases; junction bases outside the gene matches: 7. The CDR3 covers 14 residues.